The T cell receptor (beta chain) under discussion was sequenced for a study of T cell changes during pregnancy in multiple sclerosis. Using immunoSEQ multiplex PCR, the repertoire was profiled, and TCRdb retains in-frame clones only, with some absent. The profile shows tens of thousands of clones, roughly 93% of them singletons. This clone was found once. The germline V and J ends were trimmed by 3 bases and 7 bases, with 14 bases remaining between them. The germline CDR1 and CDR2 sequences are SGHDT and YYEEEE. The CDR3 has 14 amino acids. The V call is TRBV5-6, the J call TRBJ1-5, with D maybe TRBD1 (6 bases). The clonotype comes from a female donor with multiple sclerosis, enrolled in a pregnancy study. Sample: peripheral blood, taken in the second trimester of pregnancy. In DNA, the CDR3 is TGTGCCAGCAGCTCGAGGGGGGGCGTCCAGCCCCAGCATTTT. This sequence encodes CASSSRGGVQPQHF.